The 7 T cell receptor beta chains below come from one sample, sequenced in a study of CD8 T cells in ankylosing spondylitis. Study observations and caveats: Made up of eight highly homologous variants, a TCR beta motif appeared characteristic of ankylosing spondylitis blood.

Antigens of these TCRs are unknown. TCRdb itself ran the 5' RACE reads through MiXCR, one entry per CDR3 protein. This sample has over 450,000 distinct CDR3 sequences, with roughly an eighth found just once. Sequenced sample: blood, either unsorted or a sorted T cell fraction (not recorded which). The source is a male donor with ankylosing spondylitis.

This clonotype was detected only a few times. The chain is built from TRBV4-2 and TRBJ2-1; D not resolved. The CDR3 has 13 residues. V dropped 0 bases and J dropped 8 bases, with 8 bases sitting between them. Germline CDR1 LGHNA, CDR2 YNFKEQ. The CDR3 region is CASSQDLDDEQFF. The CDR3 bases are TGTGCCAGCAGCCAAGATCTGGATGATGAGCAGTTCTTC.

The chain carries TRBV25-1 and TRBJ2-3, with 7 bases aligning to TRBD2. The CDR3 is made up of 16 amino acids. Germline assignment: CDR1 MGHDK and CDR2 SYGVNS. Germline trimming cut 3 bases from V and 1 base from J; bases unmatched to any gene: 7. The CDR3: CASSEGAGSGTDTQYF. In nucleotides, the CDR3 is TGTGCCAGCAGTGAGGGAGCGGGGTCTGGCACAGATACGCAGTATTTT.

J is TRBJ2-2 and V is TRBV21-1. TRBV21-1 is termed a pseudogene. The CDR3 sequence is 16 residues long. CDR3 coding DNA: TGTGCCAGCAGCAAAGGGGTAGTCTCGAACACCGGGGAGCTGTTTTTT. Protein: CASSKGVVSNTGELFF.

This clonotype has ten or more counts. CDR3 nucleotide sequence: TGCGCCAGCAGCTTGTTTTGGGACAGGGGGCAGGACACTGAAGCTTTCTTT. Translated, it gives CASSLFWDRGQDTEAFF. The chain couples TRBV5-1 to TRBJ1-1; TRBD1 aligns across 12 bases. CDR3 length: 17 amino acids. Germline CDR1 SGHRS, CDR2 YFSETQ. The V gene end was trimmed by 1 base and the J gene end by 3 bases; junction bases not matched to a gene: 7.

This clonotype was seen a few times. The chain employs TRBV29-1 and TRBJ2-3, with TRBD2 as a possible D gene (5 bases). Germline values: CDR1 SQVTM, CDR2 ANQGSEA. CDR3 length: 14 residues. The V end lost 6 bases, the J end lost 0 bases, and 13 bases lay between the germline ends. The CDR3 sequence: CSVTGMRSTDTQYF. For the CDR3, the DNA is TGCAGCGTGACGGGGATGAGAAGCACAGATACGCAGTATTTT.

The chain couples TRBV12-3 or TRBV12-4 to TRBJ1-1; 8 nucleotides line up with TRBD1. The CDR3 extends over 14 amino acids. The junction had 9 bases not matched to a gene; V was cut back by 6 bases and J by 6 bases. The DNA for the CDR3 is TGTGCCAGCAGCCGCGTGGACAGGGAGTCTGAAGCTTTCTTT. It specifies CASSRVDRESEAFF.

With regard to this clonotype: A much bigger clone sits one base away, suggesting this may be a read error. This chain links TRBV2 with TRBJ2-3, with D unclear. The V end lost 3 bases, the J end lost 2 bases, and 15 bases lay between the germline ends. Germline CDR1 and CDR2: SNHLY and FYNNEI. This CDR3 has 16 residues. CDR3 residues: CASSDSLYSITDTQYF. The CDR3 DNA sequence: TGTGCCAGCAGTGATAGCCTGTACAGCATCACAGATACGCAGTATTTT.